Shown below are 23 T cell receptor beta chains from a single sample sequenced in a study of shared clonotypes between healthy human individuals. Using immunoSEQ multiplex PCR, the repertoire was profiled, and TCRdb retains in-frame clones only, with some absent. The table includes around 2,000,000 clones, roughly 94% detected once. CD45RO-negative CD8 cells positively selected for CCR7 made up the naive population, which excluded terminally differentiated effector memory CD45RA+ cells. The sequenced sample was naive CD8+ T cells sorted from blood. The receptors here all came from a man aged 18 to 30 in good health.

This clone was counted a single time. The chain has TRBV4-3 and TRBJ2-3; no definite D call. This CDR3 is 10 amino acids long. CDR1 and CDR2 from the germline V gene are LGHNA and YSLEER. CDR3: CLASTDTQYF. The CDR3 DNA sequence: TGCCTGGCTAGCACAGATACGCAGTATTTT.

The table lists this clone with a count of one. The J gene is TRBJ1-5, the V gene TRBV27; 11 bases are shared with TRBD1. The J segment lost 9 bases and the V segment lost 2 bases, leaving 15 bases of the junction unmatched. CDR1 and CDR2 from the germline V gene are MNHEY and SMNVEV (reference sequence). The CDR3 consists of 18 residues. This CDR3 is CASSLAKPGTGGSSPQHF. The CDR3, as DNA: TGTGCCAGCAGTTTAGCTAAGCCCGGGACAGGGGGGTCGTCGCCCCAGCATTTT.

The J gene is TRBJ2-1, the V gene TRBV5-4, with 12 bases matching TRBD2. The CDR3 totals 17 residues. V dropped 3 bases and J dropped 0; count of bases not matched to a gene: 4. Germline V gene data show CDR1 as SGHNT and CDR2 as YYREEE (reference sequence). CDR3 in DNA: TGTGCCAGCAGCTATACTAGCGGGGGGTCCTCCTACAATGAGCAGTTCTTC. This codes for CASSYTSGGSSYNEQFF.

The rearrangement joins TRBV12-5 to TRBJ2-5; perhaps TRBD2 as D (6 bases). The V end was cut by 3 bases, the J end by 3 bases, with 8 bases between. The CDR3 length is 13 residues. The germline V gene has CDR1 LGHNT and CDR2 FRNRAP. CDR3: CASGFASEETQYF. CDR3 nucleotide sequence: TGTGCTAGTGGTTTTGCTAGCGAAGAGACCCAGTACTTC.

Of note for this clone: The sample holds other DNA sequences that translate to the same CDR3. CDR3 DNA: TGTGCCAGCAGTTACTTAGATTCACCCCTCCACTTT. Its protein is CASSYLDSPLHF. The chain couples TRBV6-5 to TRBJ1-6; D is unclear. V was shortened by 1 base and J by 8 bases, with 3 bases between the two germline ends. Germline values: CDR1 MNHEY, CDR2 SVGAGI. The CDR3 totals 12 residues.

This clone was observed a single time. This chain links TRBV4-3 with TRBJ1-1, with D perhaps matching TRBD1 (6 bases). V dropped 6 bases and J dropped 5 bases, with 13 bases sitting between them. The CDR3 is 13 amino acids. Germline-derived CDR1 and CDR2 are LGHNA and YSLEER. The CDR3 loop is CASSPDSRTEAFF. The CDR3 DNA is TGCGCCAGCAGTCCGGACAGTAGGACTGAAGCTTTCTTT.

Of note for this clone: Other DNA sequences in this specimen translate into the identical CDR3. The rearrangement joins TRBV10-2 to TRBJ2-7; D is unclear. Germline CDR1 is WSHSY and CDR2 is SAAADI. V gave up 6 bases and J gave up 3 bases, with 6 bases separating them. The CDR3 covers 11 residues. The CDR3 DNA is TGCGCCAGCAGCGAGGTCTACGAGCAGTACTTC. It yields the protein CASSEVYEQYF.

As concerns this clone: A read error may explain this, as a much larger clone is one base away. In the same sample, other DNA sequences code for this CDR3. This chain uses TRBV5-5 with TRBJ1-1; D remains unclear. Between the trimmed V and J ends, which lost 2 bases and 1 base, there was a span of 6 bases. Germline CDR1 and CDR2: SGHKS and YYEKEE (reference sequence). This CDR3 region has 13 residues. The CDR3 spells CASSFWGNTEAFF. DNA of the CDR3: TGTGCCAGCAGCTTCTGGGGGAACACTGAAGCTTTCTTT.

The chain carries TRBV5-1 and TRBJ2-6, with a possible D match to TRBD1 (6 bases). The CDR3 is 18 residues long. The germline V gene has CDR1 SGHRS and CDR2 YFSETQ. The V and J ends lost 0 bases and 0 bases respectively, with 13 bases between them. The CDR3 DNA reads as TGCGCCAGCAGCTTGGACAGGGTATCGTTCTCTGGGGCCAACGTCCTGACTTTC. As protein: CASSLDRVSFSGANVLTF. The variable domain in full, completed from reference TRBV5-1 and TRBJ2-6, reads KAGVTQTPRYLIKTRGQQVTLSCSPISGHRSVSWYQQTPGQGLQFLFEYFSETQRNKGNFPGRFSGRQFSNSRSEMNVSTLELGDSALYLCASSLDRVSFSGANVLTFGAGSRLTVL.

The chain recombines TRBV5-1 with TRBJ2-7; D might be TRBD1 (6 bases). V gave up 4 bases and J gave up 5 bases, with 19 bases separating them. CDR1 SGHRS and CDR2 YFSETQ come from the germline V gene. This CDR3 has 15 residues. The CDR3: CASSISQGTIDEQYF. DNA of the CDR3: TGCGCCAGCAGCATATCACAGGGTACTATCGACGAGCAGTACTTC.

The chain combines TRBV9 with TRBJ2-2, with D unclear. Trimming shortened V by 2 bases and J by 7 bases, and 9 bases separated the two germline ends. CDR3 size: 13 residues. The germline gives CDR1 SGDLS, CDR2 YYNGEE. The CDR3 DNA follows: TGTGCCAGCAGCGTGCCCCCGGGCGGGGAGCTGTTTTTT. Protein sequence: CASSVPPGGELFF.

The V gene is TRBV5-1, the J gene TRBJ1-1; D is ambiguous. This CDR3 spans 15 amino acids. Germline V gives CDR1 SGHRS, CDR2 YFSETQ. The V end was cut by 0 bases, the J end by 3 bases, with 12 bases between. The CDR3 loop is CASSLGGQWDTEAFF. The CDR3 DNA sequence: TGCGCCAGCAGCTTGGGAGGGCAATGGGACACTGAAGCTTTCTTT.

The V gene is TRBV9, the J gene TRBJ2-7, with 7 bases aligning to TRBD2. Unmatched junction bases numbered 4, after V lost 2 bases and J lost 2 bases. Germline loops: CDR1 SGDLS, CDR2 YYNGEE. This CDR3 is built from 14 residues. The CDR3 is CASSVTSSAYEQYF. The CDR3 coding sequence is TGTGCCAGCAGCGTGACTAGCAGCGCCTACGAGCAGTACTTC. The full variable domain, in which reference TRBV9 and TRBJ2-7 provide the parts outside the CDR3, is DSGVTQTPKHLITATGQRVTLRCSPRSGDLSVYWYQQSLDQGLQFLIQYYNGEERAKGNILERFSAQQFPDLHSELNLSSLELGDSALYFCASSVTSSAYEQYFGPGTRLTVT.

This chain joins TRBV5-1 and TRBJ2-6, with 8 bases lining up with TRBD1. V gave up 4 bases and J gave up 0 bases; unmatched junction bases: 6. CDR1 is SGHRS, CDR2 YFSETQ, per germline. The CDR3 covers 17 residues. The CDR3 DNA follows: TGCGCCAGCAGCCCCGCAGGGGGCTTCTCTGGGGCCAACGTCCTGACTTTC. As protein: CASSPAGGFSGANVLTF.

This clone came up a few times. Sequence at one end of the junction differs from germline and may be a read error. The CDR3, as DNA: TGCGCCAGCAGTCAAGGGCCCGGAGGGTTCTTC. Translating it yields CASSQGPGGFF. The chain carries TRBV23-1 and TRBJ2-7; D perhaps matches TRBD2 (6 bases). TRBV23-1 is assigned to the ORF class and has an uncertain function. This CDR3 is built from 11 residues.

The chain has TRBV9 and TRBJ2-7; D gene unclear. V was pared by 6 bases and J by 3 bases, with 19 bases between. Germline V CDR1 and CDR2: SGDLS, YYNGEE. CDR3 size: 15 residues. CDR3 bases: TGTGCCAGCACCCCCCCGGACCAACAACTCTACGAGCAGTACTTC. It is translated as CASTPPDQQLYEQYF.

The chain joins TRBV7-9 to TRBJ2-7; D might be TRBD2 (5 bases). Germline V gene sequence: CDR1 SEHNR, CDR2 FQNEAQ (reference sequence). CDR3 size: 13 residues. The germline V and J ends were trimmed by 5 bases and 6 bases, with 14 bases remaining between them. The CDR3 region is CASSERASLEQYF. The CDR3 bases are TGTGCCAGCAGCGAGAGGGCCTCCCTCGAGCAGTACTTC. The full variable domain, its missing parts supplied by reference TRBV7-9 and TRBJ2-7, is DTGVSQNPRHKITKRGQNVTFRCDPISEHNRLYWYRQTLGQGPEFLTYFQNEAQLEKSRLLSDRFSAERPKGSFSTLEIQRTEQGDSAMYLCASSERASLEQYFGPGTRLTVT.

The chain has TRBV5-1 and TRBJ2-7; TRBD1 matches 8 bases. Per germline, CDR1 SGHRS and CDR2 YFSETQ. J was trimmed by 5 bases and V by 0 bases; bases with no gene match: 10. This CDR3 comprises 16 residues. CDR3 sequence reads: CASSLGSGQGVDEQYF. DNA of the CDR3: TGCGCCAGCAGCTTGGGAAGTGGACAGGGTGTCGACGAGCAGTACTTC.

For this clone: The sample contains more than one DNA sequence encoding this CDR3. DNA for the CDR3: TGCGCCAGCAGCCTCCGCGTGGGAGAGACCCAGTACTTC. Protein sequence: CASSLRVGETQYF. The chain is built from TRBV4-1 and TRBJ2-5, with D unresolved. The CDR3 length is 13 residues. Germline lookup yields CDR1 MGHRA and CDR2 YSYEKL. V was pared by 4 bases and J by 4 bases, with 10 bases between.

The chain is built from TRBV5-6 and TRBJ1-6, with a tentative D call TRBD1 (6 bases). V was cut by 4 bases and J by 10 bases, with 12 bases left in between. The CDR3 length is 13 residues. The germline V gene encodes CDR1 SGHDT and CDR2 YYEEEE. The CDR3 DNA reads TGTGCCAGCAGCGAAACAGGGTACTCACCCCTCCACTTT. Amino acids: CASSETGYSPLHF.

This chain uses TRBV27 with TRBJ2-7, with TRBD1 matching 7 bases. The J segment lost 6 bases and the V segment lost 5 bases, leaving 10 bases of the junction unmatched. Germline loops: CDR1 MNHEY, CDR2 SMNVEV (reference sequence). CDR3 length equals 14 residues. The CDR3 region has the DNA TGTGCCAGCAGTCCTCGACAGGGTCCGGGCGAGCAGTACTTC. This codes for CASSPRQGPGEQYF.

The chain joins TRBV30 to TRBJ2-1; no definite D call. With 4 bases removed from V and 7 bases from J, the gap between germline ends came to 17 bases. Germline V lookup: CDR1 GTSNPN, CDR2 SVGIG (reference sequence). CDR3 size: 14 residues. CDR3 sequence (DNA): TGTGCCTGGACTTACACCTTACGGGTAAATGAGCAGTTCTTC. As protein: CAWTYTLRVNEQFF.

This clone was seen only a few times. The gene calls are TRBV6-6 and TRBJ2-2; possible D gene TRBD2, 5 bases. The CDR3 covers 15 residues. Trimming shortened V by 5 bases and J by 1 base, and 11 bases separated the two germline ends. CDR1 MNHNY and CDR2 SVGAGI come from the germline V gene (reference sequence). The CDR3 sequence is CASSTRSGNTGELFF. For the CDR3, the DNA is TGTGCCAGCAGTACCAGGAGCGGGAACACCGGGGAGCTGTTTTTT.